This paragraph covers one T cell receptor (beta chain) sequence. Its target is unknown. This PCR relied on a set of 60 Vbeta primers and 13 Jbeta primers. The data were produced by immunoSEQ multiplex PCR, yet TCRdb's version contains in-frame clones alone and is incomplete. The profile shows under 150,000 clones, about 76% of them singletons. Trimming stripped 7 bases from V and 4 bases from J, with 20 bases between. The CDR3 is 16 residues long. The V gene's germline CDR1 is SGHDT and CDR2 YYEEEE. The data originate from a study of cytomegalovirus exposure and HLA in healthy donors. Study-wide findings and caveats: Later, an analysis found that common viral pathogens appeared to be linked with several of the most significant clusters.

What was sequenced was PBMCs. This TCR derives from a man younger than 35 in good health and CMV-seronegative. The genes are TRBV5-6 and TRBJ2-2; tentatively, D is TRBD1 (7 bases). The CDR3 bases are TGTGCCAGCCTAACGCTAGCGACAGGGTCCACCGGGGAGCTGTTTTTT. Translated: CASLTLATGSTGELFF.